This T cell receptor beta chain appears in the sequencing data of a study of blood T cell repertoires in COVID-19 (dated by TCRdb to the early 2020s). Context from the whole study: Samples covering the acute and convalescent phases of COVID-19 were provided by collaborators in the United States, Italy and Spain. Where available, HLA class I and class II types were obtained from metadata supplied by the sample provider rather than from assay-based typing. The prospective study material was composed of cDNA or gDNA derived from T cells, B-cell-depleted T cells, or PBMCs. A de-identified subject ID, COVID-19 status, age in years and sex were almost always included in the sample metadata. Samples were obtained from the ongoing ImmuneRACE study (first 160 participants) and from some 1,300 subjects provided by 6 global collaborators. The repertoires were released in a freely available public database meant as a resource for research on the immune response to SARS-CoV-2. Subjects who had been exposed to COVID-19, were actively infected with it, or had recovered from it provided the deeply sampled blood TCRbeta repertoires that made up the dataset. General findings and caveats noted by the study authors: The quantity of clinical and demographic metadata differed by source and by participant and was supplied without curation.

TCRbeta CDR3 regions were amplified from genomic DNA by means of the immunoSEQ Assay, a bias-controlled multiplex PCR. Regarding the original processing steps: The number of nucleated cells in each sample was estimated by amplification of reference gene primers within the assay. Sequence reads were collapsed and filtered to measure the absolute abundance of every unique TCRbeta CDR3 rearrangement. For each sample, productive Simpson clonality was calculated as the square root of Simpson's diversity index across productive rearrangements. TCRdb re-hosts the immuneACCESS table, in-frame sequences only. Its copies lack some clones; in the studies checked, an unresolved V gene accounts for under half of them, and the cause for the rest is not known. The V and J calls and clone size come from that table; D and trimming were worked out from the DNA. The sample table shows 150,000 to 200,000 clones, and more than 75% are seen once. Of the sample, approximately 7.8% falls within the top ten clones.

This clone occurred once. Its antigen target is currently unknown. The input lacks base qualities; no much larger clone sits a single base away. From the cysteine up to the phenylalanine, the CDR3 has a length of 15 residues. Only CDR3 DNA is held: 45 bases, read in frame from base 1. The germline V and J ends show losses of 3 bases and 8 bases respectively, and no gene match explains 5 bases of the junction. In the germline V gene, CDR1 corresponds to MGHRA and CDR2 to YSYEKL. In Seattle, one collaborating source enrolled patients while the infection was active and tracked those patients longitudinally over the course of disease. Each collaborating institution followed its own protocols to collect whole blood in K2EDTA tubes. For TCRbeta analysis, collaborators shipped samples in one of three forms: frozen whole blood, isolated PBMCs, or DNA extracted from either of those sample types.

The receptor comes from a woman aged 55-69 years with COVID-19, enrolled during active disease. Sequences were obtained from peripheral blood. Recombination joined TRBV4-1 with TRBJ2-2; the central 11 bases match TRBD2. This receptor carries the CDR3 CASSQGLAGGGELFF. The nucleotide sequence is TGCGCCAGCAGCCAGGGGCTAGCGGGGGGTGGGGAGCTGTTTTTT.